This T cell receptor beta chain came from a study of blood T cell repertoires in COVID-19. Turning to the study itself: Whether acute or convalescent, the COVID-19 samples came from the United States, Italy and Spain. Nucleic acid was either cDNA or gDNA, and it came from T cells, B-cell-depleted T cells, or PBMCs.

As handled by the study authors: It was from reference gene primer amplification that nucleated cell counts were estimated. Assay: immunoSEQ multiplex PCR; the TCRdb copy retains only in-frame clones and omits some. The V and J calls and clone size come from that table; D and trimming were worked out from the DNA. This sample carries around 75,000 clones, more than 85% of them seen once, and the ten largest clones take less than 0.65%. CDR1 and CDR2 from the germline V gene are LNHNV and YYDKDF (reference sequence). With 0 bases removed from V and 4 bases from J, the gap between germline ends came to 7 bases. The CDR3 runs to 14 residues.

The specimen was peripheral blood. J is TRBJ2-1 and V is TRBV15, with D unresolved. The TCR originated in a man in his 60s with acute or convalescent COVID-19. The CDR3 nucleotides read TGTGCCACCAGCAGAGATAACGAGTACAATGAGCAGTTCTTC. Translation: CATSRDNEYNEQFF.